Following are 5 T cell receptor beta chains from one sample sequenced in a study of T cells in Graves' hyperthyroidism and ophthalmopathy. Amplified TCR beta CDR3 regions came from RNA transcripts. First-round RT-PCR with HTBI primers amplified the TCR CDR3 region. TCRdb processed the multiplex PCR reads anew with MiXCR; each CDR3 protein has one entry. The sample has about 290,000 distinct CDR3 sequences, approximately 15% seen once. The sample taken for sequencing was blood. Receptor source: a woman aged 40 to 50 with Graves' hyperthyroidism.

Only a few counts were recorded for this clonotype. The chain carries TRBV3-1 and TRBJ1-4; no clear D gene. Germline CDR1 and CDR2: LGHDT and YNNKEL (reference sequence). V was pared by 2 bases and J by 4 bases, with 8 bases between. The CDR3 has 14 amino acids. CDR3 amino acids: CASSQRLHNEKLFF. As DNA, the CDR3 is TGTGCCAGCAGCCAAAGACTTCATAATGAAAAACTGTTTTTT.

This clonotype appeared many times. The rearrangement links TRBV6-5 to TRBJ2-5, with 10 bases that match TRBD2. Germline CDR1 is MNHEY and CDR2 is SVGAGI. With V trimmed by 2 bases and J by 5 bases, 14 bases remained unmatched. This CDR3 region has 18 residues. CDR3: CASSYRPGLASRLETQYF. In DNA, the CDR3 is TGTGCCAGCAGTTACCGCCCGGGACTAGCGTCTCGCTTGGAGACCCAGTACTTC.

This clonotype was found a few times. This chain connects TRBV18 to TRBJ2-7; 9 nucleotides agree with TRBD2. Trimming cost V 5 bases and J 3 bases; bases outside gene matches: 5. The length of the CDR3 is 14 residues. Looked up from germline, CDR1 is KGHSH and CDR2 is LQKENI. As DNA, the CDR3 is TGTGCCAGCTCAGGCGGGGGGGAGTTCTACGAGCAGTACTTC. Amino acids: CASSGGGEFYEQYF.

The sample holds many counts of this clonotype. This rearrangement joins TRBV12-5 to TRBJ2-1; 7 nucleotides align to TRBD1. Germline CDR1 LGHNT, CDR2 FRNRAP. V lost 6 bases to trimming and J lost 4 bases; unmatched junction nucleotides: 12. CDR3 length: 16 amino acids. CDR3 nucleotide sequence: TGTGCTAGTGGGGTCATTTCGGGACAGCTATACAATGAGCAGTTCTTC. It yields the protein CASGVISGQLYNEQFF.

This clonotype was detected a few times. J is TRBJ2-7 and V is TRBV5-1, with TRBD1 identical over 10 bases. Germline CDR1 reads SGHRS; CDR2 reads YFSETQ. The V and J ends lost 4 bases and 6 bases, in that order; junction bases with no gene match: 7. The CDR3 is 14 amino acids. CDR3 bases: TGCGCCAGCAGCGCGGGGACAGGGGATCGCGAGCAGTACTTC. This gives the protein CASSAGTGDREQYF.